Given below is one T cell receptor (beta chain) in context. Its antigen is undetermined. The data derive from a study of cytotoxic CD8 clonotypes in ibrutinib-treated CLL. Background on the study: Response material was collected after a median approximately 12 months of treatment, range 6 to 36. Whole-study results and caveats: Clonality increased at ibrutinib response, then returned toward baseline at progression. Baseline clonality, above age-matched healthy donor levels, tracked circulating CD8+ T-cell counts. Samples were collected at differing times from sustained-remission and progressing patients.

Only in-frame clones appear in the TCRdb table, and some are missing; sequencing was by immunoSEQ multiplex PCR. Of 130,000 to 150,000 clones listed, 75% to 95% are singletons. Unmatched junction bases numbered 7, after V lost 5 bases and J lost 3 bases. The CDR3 loop spans 15 amino acids. Germline V gene data show CDR1 as SEHNR and CDR2 as FQNEAQ (reference sequence). V and J are TRBV7-9 and TRBJ2-7; 10 bases agree with TRBD2. The source material was PBMCs, sampled after 12 months of ibrutinib treatment. The sequence was collected from a human donor with chronic lymphocytic leukemia. CDR3 sequence: CASSPGSGRVYEQYF. In nucleotides, the CDR3 is TGTGCCAGCAGCCCGGGGAGCGGGAGGGTCTACGAGCAGTACTTC.